The sequence of this T cell receptor beta chain was determined in a study of regulatory T cells in long-lasting Graves disease. The wider study: Disease was considered persistent Graves' disease after over 5 years of antithyroid drugs (with positive TSH receptor antibodies).

Study observations and caveats: The TCR repertoire of persistent Graves' patients was less diverse than that of newly diagnosed ones. Persistent disease samples used TRBV28, TRBJ1-2 and TRBJ2-5 preferentially.

Turning to this clonotype: The antigen remains undetermined.

Germline-derived CDR1 and CDR2 are SGHKS and YYEKEE (reference sequence). The V end lost 4 bases, the J end lost 4 bases, and 11 bases lay between the germline ends. This CDR3 spans 13 amino acids. Time point noted: persistent/refractory GD, antithyroid drugs over 5 years with positive TRAb. PBMC RNA served as the TCR library source. The authors drew patients from an endocrinology department in Xi'an, China. Library construction for TCR beta used iRepertoire HTBI primers and Arm-PCR of CDR3 regions. Each CDR3 protein is one row after TCRdb ran MiXCR on the multiplex PCR reads. The sample shows fewer than 550,000 distinct CDR3 sequences, 20% to 25% of them seen only once.

The input for sequencing was peripheral blood mononuclear cells (PBMCs), taken when the disease was refractory, from a patient treated with antithyroid drugs. This chain uses TRBV5-5 with TRBJ1-1; D perhaps matches TRBD1 (6 bases). The clonotype comes from a female donor with Graves disease. The CDR3 DNA is TGTGCCAGCAGCGTAAACAGGGCCACTGAAGCTTTCTTT. It specifies CASSVNRATEAFF.